This is a list of T cell receptor beta chains from one sample in a study of blood T cell repertoires in COVID-19. The data were produced by immunoSEQ multiplex PCR, yet TCRdb's version contains in-frame clones alone and is incomplete. The repertoire includes approximately 110,000 clones, 85% to 90% of them detected once, and just over 5.5% sits in the top ten. Source material: peripheral blood. These receptors were collected from a woman aged 55-69 years with COVID-19, enrolled during active disease. Each CDR3 is given with its conserved first and last residue. D genes are given only for firm matches. Clone sizes are given selectively: once, few, many, or a class where the clone is expanded.

abundance,len,j_gene,d_gene,v_gene,CDR3nt,CDR3aa
NA,16,TRBJ2-1,TRBD2,TRBV6-2/TRBV6-3,TGTGCCAGCAGTTACCATAGCGGGGATCCCTACAATGAGCAGTTCTTC,CASSYHSGDPYNEQFF
few,17,TRBJ1-5,NA,TRBV6-2/TRBV6-3,TGTGCCAGCAGTACAAGCTTGGCCAGGGCGGGGAATCAGCCCCAGCATTTT,CASSTSLARAGNQPQHF
NA,17,TRBJ2-5,NA,TRBV7-6,TGTGCCAGCAGCTTCGGGGAGCAAACGAACCACCAAGAGACCCAGTACTTC,CASSFGEQTNHQETQYF
NA,16,TRBJ1-1,NA,TRBV11-3,TGTGCCAGCAGCTTAGATCAGCAGGGAGGGGACCCTGAAGCTTTCTTT,CASSLDQQGGDPEAFF
NA,16,TRBJ1-3,NA,TRBV3-1/TRBV3-2,TGTGCCAGCAGCCAAGATGGGGGGGCCTATGGAAACACCATATATTTT,CASSQDGGAYGNTIYF
NA,13,TRBJ1-3,NA,TRBV9,TGTGCCAGCAGCGGAGTCTCTGGAAACACCATATATTTT,CASSGVSGNTIYF
NA,15,TRBJ1-1,NA,TRBV7-9,TGTGCCAGCACCGATAAGGGGAAGGAGAACACTGAAGCTTTCTTT,CASTDKGKENTEAFF
NA,15,TRBJ1-6,NA,TRBV7-2,TGTGCCAGCAGCGCCCGGACAGTATTTAATTCACCCCTCCACTTT,CASSARTVFNSPLHF
NA,17,TRBJ1-6,NA,TRBV7-8,TGTGCCAGCAGCTTACAGTGGACACCCCTCTATAATTCACCCCTCCACTTT,CASSLQWTPLYNSPLHF
NA,15,TRBJ1-2,TRBD1,TRBV6-5,TGTGCCAGCGATCAAAGGACAGGGGGCCTATATGGCTACACCTTC,CASDQRTGGLYGYTF
NA,17,TRBJ2-7,NA,TRBV27,NA,CASSSSDRSHVFHEQYF
NA,13,TRBJ2-5,NA,TRBV21-1,TGTGCCAGCAGGGACAGGGTCCAAGAGACCCAGTACTTC,CASRDRVQETQYF
NA,15,TRBJ1-2,NA,TRBV15,TGTGCCACCAGCAGGCAACAGGGATTCGAACGTGGCTACACCTTC,CATSRQQGFERGYTF
NA,11,TRBJ2-1,NA,TRBV6-5,TGTGCCAGCAGCTACCTCAGTAAGCAGTTCTTC,CASSYLSKQFF
NA,15,TRBJ2-5,TRBD2,TRBV27,TGTGCCAGCAGTTTCGCTAGCGGGGGGTCGGAGACCCAGTACTTC,CASSFASGGSETQYF
NA,16,TRBJ2-1,TRBD2,TRBV7-8,TGTGCCAGCAGCTTAATTTTGGTAGCGGGTCCCAATGAGCAGTTCTTC,CASSLILVAGPNEQFF
NA,15,TRBJ1-2,NA,TRBV6-1,TGTGCCAGCAGTGAAGCGCGGTGGCAGAGTAGAGGCTACACCTTC,CASSEARWQSRGYTF
NA,15,TRBJ1-2,NA,TRBV6-5,TGTGCCAGCAGTTACGGGGGGGCGCCCGGATATGGCTACACCTTC,CASSYGGAPGYGYTF
NA,14,TRBJ2-7,NA,TRBV27,TGTGCCAGCAGTTTTGGCAGGGCCACCTACGAGCAGTACTTC,CASSFGRATYEQYF
NA,12,TRBJ1-5,TRBD1,TRBV28,TGTGCCGCAGGGGGGAACAATCAGCCCCAGCATTTT,CAAGGNNQPQHF
NA,14,TRBJ1-2,TRBD1,TRBV4-3,TGCGCCAGCAGCCATCTATCAGGGGGATATGGCTACACCTTC,CASSHLSGGYGYTF
few,13,TRBJ1-1,NA,TRBV3-1/TRBV3-2,TGTGCCAGCAGCCCCTTGTCAGTCCCTGAAGCTTTCTTT,CASSPLSVPEAFF
NA,12,TRBJ2-7,NA,TRBV5-1,TGCGCCAGCAGCTTGGACCGGTACGAGCAGTACTTC,CASSLDRYEQYF
NA,18,TRBJ1-5,NA,TRBV3-1/TRBV3-2,TGTGCCAGCAGCCAAGGTGGTTTTTACTCTAATAGCAATCAGCCCCAGCATTTT,CASSQGGFYSNSNQPQHF
NA,13,TRBJ1-5,TRBD1,TRBV12-3/TRBV12-4,TGTGCCAGCAGCGGACAGGGAAATCAGCCCCAGCATTTT,CASSGQGNQPQHF
NA,15,TRBJ2-7,TRBD2,TRBV7-2,TGTGCCAGCAGCCCAGGGAGGGGCCGGTCCTACGAGCAGTACTTC,CASSPGRGRSYEQYF
NA,13,TRBJ1-2,TRBD1,TRBV5-1,TGCGCCAGCAGCCTACAGGGGATTTATGGCTACACCTTC,CASSLQGIYGYTF
NA,15,TRBJ2-2,TRBD2,TRBV4-2,TGTGCCAGCAGCCAAGACAGGGAGGGAACCGGGGAGCTGTTTTTT,CASSQDREGTGELFF
NA,14,TRBJ2-1,NA,TRBV3-1/TRBV3-2,TGTGCCAGCAGCCAGGAAACTAGCATAAATGAGCAGTTCTTC,CASSQETSINEQFF
few,12,TRBJ1-5,NA,TRBV6-5,TGTGCCACCAAGAAGGGGGATCAGCCCCAGCATTTT,CATKKGDQPQHF